A single sample gave rise to the 9 T cell receptor beta chains below, sequenced in a study of CD8 T cells in ankylosing spondylitis. Using its own MiXCR run on the 5' RACE reads, TCRdb lists one record per CDR3 protein. The sample lists about 240,000 distinct CDR3 sequences, about 10% occurring once. Material: blood, either unsorted or a sorted T cell fraction (not recorded which). All receptors come from a male donor with ankylosing spondylitis or in good health (not recorded which).

Only a few counts were recorded for this clonotype. This chain connects TRBV20-1 to TRBJ2-3, with TRBD2 matching 11 bases. V trimming: 5 bases; J trimming: 4 bases; junction bases outside the gene matches: 11. The length of the CDR3 is 16 residues. Germline V gene data show CDR1 as DFQATT and CDR2 as SNEGSKA (reference sequence). This chain's CDR3 is CSAEQLAGGMSDTQYF. The CDR3 DNA is TGCAGTGCTGAGCAGCTAGCGGGGGGTATGTCAGATACGCAGTATTTT.

This clonotype was picked up many times. The rearrangement joins TRBV20-1 to TRBJ1-1; D might be TRBD1 (5 bases). Trimming pared 6 bases from V and 5 bases from J, leaving 16 bases between. This CDR3 region has 13 residues. Germline V CDR1 and CDR2: DFQATT, SNEGSKA (reference sequence). CDR3 loop: CSARKGLWTEAFF. The CDR3 bases are TGCAGTGCCCGGAAGGGGTTGTGGACTGAAGCTTTCTTT.

This clonotype appeared many times. The chain employs TRBV5-1 and TRBJ2-1; a possible D gene is TRBD2 (6 bases). Trimming left V 5 bases short and J 2 bases short, with 11 bases between. The CDR3 runs 14 residues. CDR1 and CDR2 from the germline V gene are SGHRS and YFSETQ. Here the CDR3 DNA reads TGCGCCAGCAGAGGGACTGGCCCCTACAATGAGCAGTTCTTC. Translating gives CASRGTGPYNEQFF.

In this sample, this clonotype turned up many times. The chain's CDR3 is CASTLNTEAFF. Here the CDR3 DNA reads TGTGCCAGCACCTTGAACACTGAAGCTTTCTTT. The V and J genes are TRBV7-8 and TRBJ1-1, with D hard to call. The germline gives CDR1 SGHVS, CDR2 FQNEAQ. V was clipped by 7 bases and J by 0 bases, with 3 bases between them. This CDR3 has 11 residues.

The chain recombines TRBV11-3 with TRBJ2-3; D gene ambiguous. Per germline, CDR1 SGHNT and CDR2 YENEEA. V was cut by 5 bases and J by 1 base, with 7 bases left in between. The CDR3 consists of 13 residues. In nucleotides, the CDR3 is TGTGCCAGCAGCAAATGGGGCACAGATACGCAGTATTTT. Its translation: CASSKWGTDTQYF.

This clonotype has ten or more counts. V and J are TRBV28 and TRBJ1-4; 9 bases are shared with TRBD1. CDR1 MDHEN and CDR2 SYDVKM come from the germline V gene. The CDR3 totals 15 residues. J lost 6 bases, V lost 5 bases, and 7 bases had no gene match. The CDR3 here is CASSRTGERDEKLFF. CDR3 nucleotides: TGTGCCAGCAGTCGGACAGGGGAGAGGGATGAAAAACTGTTTTTT.

The rearrangement joins TRBV7-9 to TRBJ2-7; D call uncertain. The ends were cut back, 11 bases at V and 2 bases at J, with 16 bases in the middle. CDR3 length equals 13 residues. Germline loops: CDR1 SEHNR, CDR2 FQNEAQ (reference sequence). CDR3 sequence: CAVQELTAYEQYF. The CDR3 bases are TGTGCCGTACAAGAGCTGACGGCCTACGAGCAGTACTTC. Full variable domain (outside the CDR3, taken from reference TRBV7-9 and TRBJ2-7): DTGVSQNPRHKITKRGQNVTFRCDPISEHNRLYWYRQTLGQGPEFLTYFQNEAQLEKSRLLSDRFSAERPKGSFSTLEIQRTEQGDSAMYLCAVQELTAYEQYFGPGTRLTVT.

This clonotype has a count of ten or more. V usage is TRBV12-3 or TRBV12-4 and J usage is TRBJ1-3; D remains unclear. The V gene lost 2 bases and the J gene lost 3 bases, with 14 bases spanning the gap. The CDR3 contains 16 residues. The CDR3 DNA sequence: TGTGCCAGCAGTTTATCTGGGCAGAAGATTGGAAACACCATATATTTT. Protein sequence: CASSLSGQKIGNTIYF.

In its sample, this clonotype was seen many times. This chain joins TRBV29-1 and TRBJ1-1, with no clear D. This CDR3 is built from 13 residues. Germline CDR1 reads SQVTM; CDR2 reads ANQGSEA. V was shortened by 4 bases and J by 6 bases, with 15 bases between the two germline ends. The chain's CDR3 is CSVVFSRAPEAFF. Written as DNA, the CDR3 is TGCAGCGTTGTGTTCTCACGAGCCCCTGAAGCTTTCTTT.